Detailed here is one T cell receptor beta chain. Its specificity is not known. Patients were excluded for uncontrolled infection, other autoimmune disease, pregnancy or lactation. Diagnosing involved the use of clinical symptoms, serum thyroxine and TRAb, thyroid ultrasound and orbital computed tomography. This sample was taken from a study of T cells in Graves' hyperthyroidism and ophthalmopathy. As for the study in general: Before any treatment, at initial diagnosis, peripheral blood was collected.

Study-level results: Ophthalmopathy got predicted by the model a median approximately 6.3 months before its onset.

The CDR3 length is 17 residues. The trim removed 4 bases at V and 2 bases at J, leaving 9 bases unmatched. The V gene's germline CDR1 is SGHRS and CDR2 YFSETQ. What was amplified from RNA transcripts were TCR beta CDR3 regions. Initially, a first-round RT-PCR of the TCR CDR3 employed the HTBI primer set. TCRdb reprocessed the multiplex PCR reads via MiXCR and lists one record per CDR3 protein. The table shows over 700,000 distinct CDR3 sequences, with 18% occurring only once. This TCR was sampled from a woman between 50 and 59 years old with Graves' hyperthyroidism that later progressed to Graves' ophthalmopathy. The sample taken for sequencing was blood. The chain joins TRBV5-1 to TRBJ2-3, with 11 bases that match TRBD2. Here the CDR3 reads CASSPSPTSGDTDTQYF. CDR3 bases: TGCGCCAGCAGCCCATCGCCGACTAGCGGGGACACAGATACGCAGTATTTT.